Following are 8 T cell receptor beta chains from one sample sequenced in a study of OX40 agonist ivuxolimab in advanced cancers. The assay was immunoSEQ multiplex PCR, and TCRdb's table has in-frame clones only and misses some. The sample holds about 96,000 clones, about 90% seen once. This specimen consisted of CD4+ or CD8+ T cells sorted from blood, obtained in a trial of the OX40 agonist ivuxolimab. Receptors were obtained from an adult with an advanced solid tumor such as melanoma, head and neck, liver or kidney cancer.

This clone was counted a single time. CDR3 coding DNA: TGTGCCTCCGGGACAGGGGGGATATTAACCAAAAACATTCAGTACTTC. This translates into CASGTGGILTKNIQYF. This chain joins TRBV28 and TRBJ2-4; 11 bases match TRBD1. Unmatched junction bases numbered 11, after V lost 11 bases and J lost 2 bases. The length of the CDR3 is 16 residues. Germline V gene lookup returns CDR1 MDHEN and CDR2 SYDVKM.

This clone was seen only once. The gene calls are TRBV18 and TRBJ1-5; D unresolved. The germline CDR1 and CDR2 sequences are KGHSH and LQKENI. The CDR3 has 14 amino acids. Deletions cut 1 base from V and 0 bases from J, with 4 bases between. The CDR3 reads CASSPRHSNQPQHF. The CDR3 coding sequence is TGTGCCAGCTCACCACGACATAGCAATCAGCCCCAGCATTTT. Full variable domain (rest looked up from reference TRBV18 and TRBJ1-5): NAGVMQNPRHLVRRRGQEARLRCSPMKGHSHVYWYRQLPEEGLKFMVYLQKENIIDESGMPKERFSAEFPKEGPSILRIQQVVRGDSAAYFCASSPRHSNQPQHFGDGTRLSIL.

The genes are TRBV6-5 and TRBJ1-3; D call uncertain. V lost 6 bases and J lost 4, with 13 bases in between. This CDR3 region has 14 residues. Germline assignment: CDR1 MNHEY and CDR2 SVGAGI. CDR3 sequence (DNA): TGTGCCAGCAGCCCCTCCGGGTTCGGAAACACCATATATTTT. It specifies CASSPSGFGNTIYF.

The chain is built from TRBV10-3 and TRBJ2-7; 9 nucleotides line up with TRBD1. The CDR3 extends over 15 amino acids. Germline V gene sequence: CDR1 ENHRY, CDR2 SYGVKD. V trimming: 7 bases; J trimming: 5 bases; junction bases outside the gene matches: 12. The CDR3 protein is CAINRQDRGSNEQYF. Written as DNA, the CDR3 is TGTGCCATCAACAGACAGGACAGGGGAAGTAACGAGCAGTACTTC.

The chain carries TRBV9 and TRBJ2-7; TRBD1 matches at 9 bases. CDR3 length: 14 amino acids. The V segment lost 2 bases and the J segment 3 bases; nucleotides outside the gene matches: 3. Germline lookup yields CDR1 SGDLS and CDR2 YYNGEE. CDR3 protein: CASSVGQGGYEQYF. The CDR3 DNA is TGTGCCAGCAGCGTGGGACAGGGAGGCTACGAGCAGTACTTC.

The chain uses TRBV19 and TRBJ1-4; tentatively, D is TRBD1 (6 bases). Germline CDR1 is LNHDA and CDR2 is SQIVND (reference sequence). Trimming removed 9 bases at V and 6 bases at J, with 20 bases between. The length of the CDR3 is 15 residues. CDR3: CASWGKTSGDEKLFF. The CDR3 region has the DNA TGTGCCAGCTGGGGTAAGACATCAGGGGATGAAAAACTGTTTTTT.

The rearrangement links TRBV25-1 to TRBJ1-1; no definite D call. The germline V gene encodes CDR1 MGHDK and CDR2 SYGVNS. This CDR3 contains 14 residues. V was shortened by 3 bases and J by 1 base, with 9 bases between the two germline ends. The CDR3 coding sequence is TGTGCCAGCAGTGATTCGACTGGGAACACTGAAGCTTTCTTT. Translation: CASSDSTGNTEAFF. Full variable domain (rest looked up from reference TRBV25-1 and TRBJ1-1): EADIYQTPRYLVIGTGKKITLECSQTMGHDKMYWYQQDPGMELHLIHYSYGVNSTEKGDLSSESTVSRIRTEHFPLTLESARPSHTSQYLCASSDSTGNTEAFFGQGTRLTVV.

The chain uses TRBV6-4 and TRBJ1-2; tentatively, D is TRBD1 (5 bases). Deletions cut 0 bases from V and 4 bases from J, with 12 bases between. This CDR3 region has 15 residues. Germline V lookup: CDR1 MRHNA, CDR2 SNTAGT. The CDR3 sequence is CASSDSSTGPYGYTF. The CDR3 DNA is TGTGCCAGCAGTGACTCTTCAACAGGCCCCTATGGCTACACCTTC.